The source of this TCR beta chain is a study of blood T cell repertoires in COVID-19. The overall study: Nucleic acid was either cDNA or gDNA, and it came from T cells, B-cell-depleted T cells, or PBMCs.

The CDR3 extends over 13 amino acids. Germline values: CDR1 SGHNT, CDR2 YYREEE (reference sequence). Trimming took off 1 base at V and 8 bases at J, with 10 bases between the two ends. Enrolment of Seattle patients took place during active infection, and they were followed longitudinally. Authors' methods: Quantification of nucleated cells was approximated via reference gene primer amplification. Data came from immunoSEQ multiplex PCR; TCRdb stores just in-frame clones and leaves some out. V and J calls and clone size are as listed in that table; D and trimming were resolved from the DNA. The sample has around 310,000 clones; 90% are singletons.

Sequencing input: peripheral blood. The rearrangement links TRBV5-4 to TRBJ2-1; D not certain. The clonotype comes from a woman aged 40 to 50 with COVID-19, enrolled during active disease. The CDR3 here is CASSLRSRDEQFF. The CDR3 bases are TGTGCCAGCAGCTTGCGATCCCGGGATGAGCAGTTCTTC.